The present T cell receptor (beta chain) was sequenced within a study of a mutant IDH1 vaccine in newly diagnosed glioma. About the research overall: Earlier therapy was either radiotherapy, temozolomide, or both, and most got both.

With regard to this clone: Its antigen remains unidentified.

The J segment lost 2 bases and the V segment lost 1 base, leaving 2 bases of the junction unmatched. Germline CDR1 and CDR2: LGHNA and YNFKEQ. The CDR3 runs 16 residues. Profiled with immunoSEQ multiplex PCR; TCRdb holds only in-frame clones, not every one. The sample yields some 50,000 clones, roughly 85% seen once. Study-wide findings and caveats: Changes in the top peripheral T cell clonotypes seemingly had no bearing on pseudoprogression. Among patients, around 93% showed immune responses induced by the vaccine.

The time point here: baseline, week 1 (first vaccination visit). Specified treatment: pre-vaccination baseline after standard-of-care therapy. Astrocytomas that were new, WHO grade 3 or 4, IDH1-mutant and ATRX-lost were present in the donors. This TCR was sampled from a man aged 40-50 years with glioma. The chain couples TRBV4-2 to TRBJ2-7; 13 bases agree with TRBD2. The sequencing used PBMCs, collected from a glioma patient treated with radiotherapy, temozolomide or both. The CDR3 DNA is TGTGCCAGCAGCCAAGCCGGACTAGCGGGAGCCTACGAGCAGTACTTC. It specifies CASSQAGLAGAYEQYF.